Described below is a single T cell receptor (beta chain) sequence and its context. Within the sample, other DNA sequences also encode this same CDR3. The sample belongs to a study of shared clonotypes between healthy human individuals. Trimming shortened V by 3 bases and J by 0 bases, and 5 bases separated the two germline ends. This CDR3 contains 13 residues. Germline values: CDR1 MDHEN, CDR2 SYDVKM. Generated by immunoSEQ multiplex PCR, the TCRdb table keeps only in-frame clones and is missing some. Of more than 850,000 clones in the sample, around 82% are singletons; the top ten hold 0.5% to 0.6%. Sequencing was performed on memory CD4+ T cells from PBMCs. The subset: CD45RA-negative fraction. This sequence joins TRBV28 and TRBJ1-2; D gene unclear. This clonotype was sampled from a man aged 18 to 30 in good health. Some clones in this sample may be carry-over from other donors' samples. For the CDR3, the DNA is TGTGCCAGCAGTTTGTGGGCTAACTATGGCTACACCTTC. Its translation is CASSLWANYGYTF.